This is a list of T cell receptor beta chains from one sample in a study of tumor-infiltrating lymphocytes in primary liver carcinoma. One entry per CDR3 protein, called by TCRdb with MiXCR from the multiplex PCR reads. The profile shows 300,000 to 400,000 distinct CDR3 sequences, approximately 65% of them singletons. Sequencing was performed on peripheral blood. The receptors shown here come from a man in his forties with primary liver carcinoma and hepatitis B virus infection. Each CDR3 is given with its conserved first and last residue.

>TRBJ1-2|TRBV6-1
CASSEGDMGYGYTF
>TRBJ1-5|TRBV4-1
CASSQNSQYNQPQHF
>TRBJ1-3|TRBV5-6
CASSILGRVENTIYF
>TRBJ1-1|TRBV11-2
CASSLAGNQLRALF
>TRBJ1-2|TRBV4-3
CASSRNRDANYGYTF
>TRBJ2-5|TRBV11-2
CASSLAFDETQYF
>TRBJ1-1|TRBV19
CARSRTGATEAFF
>TRBJ1-2|TRBV29-1
CSSRAGTGIYYGYTF
>TRBJ2-7|TRBV4-3
CASNQDMVSWDRGNEQYF
>TRBJ2-2|TRBV29-1
CSVEVNPPSGLSNTGELFF
>TRBJ2-7|TRBV13
CASSARRGPTYEQYF
>TRBJ2-5|TRBV29-1
CSVTPGQTQYF
>TRBJ2-2|TRBV5-1
CASSFTPGQGTGELFF
>TRBJ2-3|TRBV18
CASSLTVEEADTQYF
>TRBJ2-3|TRBV10-3
CAISDSLINTDTQYF
>TRBJ2-1|TRBV5-1
CASSFLGGRVVNEQFF
>TRBJ1-1|TRBV19
CASSMIAGPTEAFF
>TRBJ1-3|TRBV5-1
CASSKTVSGNIIYF
>TRBJ2-2|TRBV10-1
CASRDTGELFF
>TRBJ2-7|TRBV5-6
CASSLGQGTSKQYF
>TRBJ2-5|TRBV10-1
CASSESIAPFLETQYF
>TRBJ2-3|TRBV11-2
CASSLVRGVSTQYF
>TRBJ2-3|TRBV4-3
CASSQQSQGARYF
>TRBJ2-2|TRBV5-4
CASSLFAGELFF
>TRBJ2-7|TRBV10-3
CAIAPGTYEQYF
>TRBJ2-2|TRBV12-3/TRBV12-4
CASSYDVGITANTGELFF
>TRBJ1-2|TRBV12-3/TRBV12-4
CASSQGHYGYTF
>TRBJ2-7|TRBV7-9
CASSSNIGRSASYEQYF
>TRBJ1-5|TRBV16
CASSPDGDSNQPQHF
>TRBJ2-1|TRBV5-1
CASNIGRYNEQFF
>TRBJ2-6|TRBV7-9
CASSYPTLGSGANVLTF
>TRBJ2-1|TRBV5-4
CGSSSLASGSLNEQFF
>TRBJ1-2|TRBV10-3
CAINGPPQEGYTF
>TRBJ1-1|TRBV19
CASSEMTGRNTEAFF
>TRBJ1-5|TRBV29-1
CRAKGTESDQPQHF
>TRBJ1-5|TRBV6-1
CASSEKDSQPQHF
>TRBJ1-2|TRBV20-1
CSAPLSVRGSGYTF
>TRBJ2-3|TRBV6-1
CAGSDSTDTQYF
>TRBJ2-1|TRBV11-2
CASSLDGGGPAADEQFF
>TRBJ2-5|TRBV29-1
CSVPQGRTTQYF
>TRBJ1-2|TRBV11-2
CVSSFSGDSYTF
>TRBJ1-6|TRBV5-5
CASSGQGASYNSPLHF
>TRBJ2-3|TRBV11-2
CASSSTKGQTPDTQYF
>TRBJ1-4|TRBV11-2
CASSLQTGYEKLPF
>TRBJ2-2|TRBV11-2
CAISLDHGPETGELFF
>TRBJ2-7|TRBV5-6
CASSLEGGRAYEQYF
>TRBJ2-7|TRBV6-6
CASSPGAGEQYF
>TRBJ2-2|TRBV19
CASSILRNTGELFF
>TRBJ2-7|TRBV7-9
CACSLGLAGGYEQYF
>TRBJ2-7|TRBV11-1
CASSLGSYDSNEQYF
>TRBJ2-5|TRBV20-1
CSANRTSGREETQYF
>TRBJ1-5|TRBV4-1
CASSQDGIMGFGQPQHF
>TRBJ2-7|TRBV11-2
CASARMGQGVYEQYF